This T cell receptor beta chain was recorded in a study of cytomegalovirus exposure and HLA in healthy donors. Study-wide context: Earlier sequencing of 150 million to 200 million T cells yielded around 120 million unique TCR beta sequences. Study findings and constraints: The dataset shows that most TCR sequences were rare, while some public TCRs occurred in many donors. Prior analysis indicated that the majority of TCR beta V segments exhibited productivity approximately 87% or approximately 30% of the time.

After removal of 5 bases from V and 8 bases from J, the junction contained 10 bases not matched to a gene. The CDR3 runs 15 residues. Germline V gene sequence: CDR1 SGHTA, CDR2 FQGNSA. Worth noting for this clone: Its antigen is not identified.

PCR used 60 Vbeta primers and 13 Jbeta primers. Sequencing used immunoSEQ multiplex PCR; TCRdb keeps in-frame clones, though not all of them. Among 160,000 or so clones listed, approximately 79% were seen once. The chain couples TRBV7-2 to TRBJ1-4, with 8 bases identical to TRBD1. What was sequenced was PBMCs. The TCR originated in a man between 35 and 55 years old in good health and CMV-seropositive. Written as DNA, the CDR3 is TGTGCCAGCAGCCGAAGGGCGACAGGGGTGGAAAAACTGTTTTTT. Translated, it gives CASSRRATGVEKLFF.